This T cell receptor (beta chain) came from a study of cytomegalovirus exposure and HLA in healthy donors. Study information: Among the roughly 400 genotyped donors, approximately 80% were placed in the Caucasian-associated ancestry cluster.

The CDR3 has 14 residues. Germline CDR1 and CDR2: SGDLS and YYNGEE. J lost 3 bases, V lost 3 bases, and 2 bases had no gene match. Both 60 Vbeta primers and 13 Jbeta primers went into the PCR. Sequenced by immunoSEQ multiplex PCR; TCRdb stores in-frame clones only, minus some. The sample shows 250,000 or so clones, more than 75% of them seen only once. Of note for this clone: Its antigen is still unknown. Other DNA sequences in the same sample also yield this CDR3.

General study points: Reported findings show TCR beta sequences accurately forecast HLA-A and HLA-B alleles in most subjects. Cytomegalovirus association was assigned to some 160 TCR beta chains.

This rearrangement joins TRBV9 to TRBJ2-5; 10 nucleotides align to TRBD2. Sequencing used PBMCs. This sequence originates from a human donor in good health. The CDR3 protein is CASSALAGEETQYF. CDR3 nucleotides: TGTGCCAGCAGCGCGCTAGCGGGAGAAGAGACCCAGTACTTC.